This TCR beta chain was captured in a study of CD8+ T cells in alopecia areata. Turning to the study itself: Among treated patients, oral tofacitinib was administered at 5 to 10 mg twice daily. Whole-study findings and limits: Links between baseline CD8+ expansion and response need larger treated cohorts. Mice gave a clearer picture of TCR sharing than patients did, possibly for HLA-related reasons.

The sequencing template was cDNA reverse transcribed from extracted RNA. Libraries were prepared by immunoSEQ multiplex PCR; TCRdb keeps only in-frame clonotypes and omits some of them. The sample lists some 240,000 clones, more than 45% occurring once. Turning to this clone: Its cognate antigen is unknown.

The CDR3 is made up of 15 amino acids. Treatment described: oral pan-JAK inhibitor, 5-10 mg twice daily. The TCR was taken from a human donor with alopecia areata. The sequencing used CD4+ T cells sorted from blood, collected at week 4, from a patient treated with tofacitinib. The rearrangement uses TRBV21-1 and TRBJ1-1. TRBV21-1 is recorded as a pseudogene. The CDR3 DNA reads TGTGCCAGGAGACAGAAGAGGAGGGTGCAGACTGAAGCTTTCTTT. Protein sequence: CARRQKRRVQTEAFF.